The clone carrying this T cell receptor beta chain was observed at least ten times. Its antigen remains unknown. This sample is drawn from a study of T cell repertoires in cytomegalovirus infection. As for the study in general: Indicated by public TCR beta signatures were CMV infection and matching HLA type.

Whole-study findings and limits: Dominating the ex vivo response were TCR beta clonotypes that were CMV-specific and HLA-C-restricted.

The CDR3 has 16 amino acids. V lost 4 bases and J 1 base, leaving 11 bases between the germline ends. Germline V gene sequence: CDR1 SGHTA, CDR2 FQGNSA. A single record per CDR3 protein comes from TCRdb applying MiXCR to the reads. The sample carries around 120,000 distinct CDR3 sequences, 20% to 30% recorded once. The sequence was obtained from a human donor in good health (CMV status not recorded). Some clones in this sample may be carry-over from other donors' samples. What was sequenced was PBMCs, sequenced either directly or after in vitro stimulation (not recorded which). This chain joins TRBV7-2 and TRBJ2-6; possibly TRBD2 for D (6 bases). Written as DNA, the CDR3 is TGTGCCAGCAGCTCTTTCGGAGGGTCTGGGGCCAACGTCCTGACTTTC. Its protein product is CASSSFGGSGANVLTF.